This TCR beta chain was captured by sequencing in a study of human T cells and chemical hapten exposure. Study context: Alopecia universalis, totalis or areata was present in patients who were mostly female.

Described time point: patch test 1, 2 weeks after DPC sensitization. The treatment here: therapeutic diphenylcyclopropenone sensitization with weekly scalp DPC. TCRdb independently ran MiXCR on the RACE reads; one entry per CDR3 protein. The data contain approximately 340,000 distinct CDR3 sequences, around 7% of them singletons. The CDR3 extends over 14 amino acids. Germline lookup yields CDR1 MNHEY and CDR2 SVGAGI. Deletions cut 0 bases from V and 4 bases from J, with 9 bases between. The chain combines TRBV6-5 with TRBJ2-5, with D uncertain. The material was whole blood, obtained in connection with sensitization to the hapten diphenylcyclopropenone (DPC). This sequence was found in a woman younger than 30 with alopecia areata. Some clones in this sample may be carry-over from other donors' samples. As DNA, the CDR3 is TGTGCCAGCAGTTACTCGTATGGTGGAGAGACCCAGTACTTC. Protein sequence: CASSYSYGGETQYF.